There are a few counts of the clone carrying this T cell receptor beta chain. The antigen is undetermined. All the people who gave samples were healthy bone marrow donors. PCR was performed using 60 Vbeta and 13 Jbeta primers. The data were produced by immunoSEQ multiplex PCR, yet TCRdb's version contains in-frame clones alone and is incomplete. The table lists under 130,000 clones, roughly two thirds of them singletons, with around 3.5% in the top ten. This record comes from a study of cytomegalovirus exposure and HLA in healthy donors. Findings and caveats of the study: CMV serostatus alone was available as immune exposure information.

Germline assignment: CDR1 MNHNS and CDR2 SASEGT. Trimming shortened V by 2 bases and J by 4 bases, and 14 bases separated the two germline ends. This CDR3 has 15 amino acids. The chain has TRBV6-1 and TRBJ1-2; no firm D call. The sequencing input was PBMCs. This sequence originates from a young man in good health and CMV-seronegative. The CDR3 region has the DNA TGTGCCAGCAGTGAATACAAGGGCGGAGGCTATGGCTACACCTTC. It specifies CASSEYKGGGYGYTF.